A selection of T cell receptor beta chains follows, all from one sample in a study of T cell responses to AZD1222 COVID-19 vaccine. Clones were sequenced by immunoSEQ multiplex PCR, and TCRdb holds only the in-frame ones, with some missing. The sample lists approximately 190,000 clones, approximately 92% occurring once. The input for sequencing was peripheral blood, taken 28 days after the second dose of the MenACWY control vaccine. The origin of the receptors is an adult who received the MenACWY meningococcal vaccine as a control. CDR3s include the opening cysteine and the closing phenylalanine or tryptophan. Fields, in order: J gene, D gene, V gene, clone size, CDR3 DNA, CDR3 protein. D genes are given only for firm matches. Some rows have no size entry. The others give once, few or many, or a class for an expanded clone.

>TRBJ1-5|.|TRBV27|.
TGTGCCAGCAGTGGGGGTAGCAATCAGCCCCAGCATTTT
CASSGGSNQPQHF
>TRBJ2-4|TRBD2|TRBV5-4|.
TGTGCCAGCAGCTCCCCAACGACTAGCGGGAGGGCGTCCAACATTCAGTACTTC
CASSSPTTSGRASNIQYF
>TRBJ1-3|.|TRBV18|.
TGTGCCAGCTCACCATTACAGGATGGAAACACCATATATTTT
CASSPLQDGNTIYF
>TRBJ1-5|.|TRBV9|.
TGTGCCAGCAGCGTAGGGGGAGGGAACAATCAGCCCCAGCATTTT
CASSVGGGNNQPQHF
>TRBJ2-7|TRBD2|TRBV3-1/TRBV3-2|few
TGTGCCAGCAGCCAAGATCTGAGCGGGAGGGGCGAGCAGTACTTC
CASSQDLSGRGEQYF
>TRBJ2-1|.|TRBV24-1|.
TGTGCCACCAGTGATTCCGTTGGAGGTACCCCCTACAATGAGCAGTTCTTC
CATSDSVGGTPYNEQFF
>TRBJ2-3|.|TRBV7-3|.
TGTGCCAGCAGCTTAGGGGGCAGGGTGAGCACAGATACGCAGTATTTT
CASSLGGRVSTDTQYF
>TRBJ1-5|.|TRBV6-1|.
TGTGCCAGCAGTGAAAGGGTCAGCAATCAGCCCCAGCATTTT
CASSERVSNQPQHF
>TRBJ1-5|.|TRBV5-6|once
TGTGCCAGCAGCTTACAGGGAGGTGAGCAGCCCCAGCATTTT
CASSLQGGEQPQHF
>TRBJ2-7|.|TRBV9|.
TGTGCCAGCAGCAAACGACAGGCCGAGGAGCAGTACTTC
CASSKRQAEEQYF
>TRBJ2-2|.|TRBV5-1|.
TGCGCCAGCAGCCCTAGTGCAGGGAACGGGGAGCTGTTTTTT
CASSPSAGNGELFF
>TRBJ2-7|.|TRBV3-1/TRBV3-2|.
TGTGCCAGCAGCCAAGATCCGGGGGAGCAGTACTTC
CASSQDPGEQYF
>TRBJ1-5|.|TRBV19|.
TGTGCCAGTAGTATACAGGTAATTAGCAATCAGCCCCAGCATTTT
CASSIQVISNQPQHF
>TRBJ2-7|TRBD1|TRBV10-3|few
TGTGCCATCAGTGAGGGAAGGACAGGGACCTCCTACGAGCAGTACTTC
CAISEGRTGTSYEQYF
>TRBJ2-3|.|TRBV7-8|.
TGTGCCAGCAGCCGAAGGACCGACACAGATACGCAGTATTTT
CASSRRTDTDTQYF
>TRBJ2-5|.|TRBV4-1|.
TGCGCCAGCAGCCAAGATTGGGGTAGCCCCTACTACTTC
CASSQDWGSPYYF
>TRBJ2-7|TRBD2|TRBV3-1/TRBV3-2|.
TGTGCCAGCAGCCAAATAGGCGGGAGGGTCTACGAGCAGTACTTC
CASSQIGGRVYEQYF
>TRBJ1-2|.|TRBV5-4|few
TGTGCCAGCAGCTTAGGGGGTTCTTATGGCTACACCTTC
CASSLGGSYGYTF
>TRBJ2-7|.|TRBV5-1|.
TGCGCCAGCAAGGGCAGAACAGACTCCTACGAGCAGTACTTC
CASKGRTDSYEQYF
>TRBJ1-1|.|TRBV10-3|.
TGTGCCATCCACCCCGGGGCCACTGAAGCTTTCTTT
CAIHPGATEAFF
>TRBJ1-4|.|TRBV11-2|.
TGTGCCAGCAGCTTAGGCGTCAGGGCGGCAACTAATGAAAAACTGTTTTTT
CASSLGVRAATNEKLFF
>TRBJ1-4|.|TRBV7-2|once
TGTGCCAGCAGCTTAGTAAAGCCTGAAAAACTGTTTTTT
CASSLVKPEKLFF
>TRBJ1-5|.|TRBV10-2|.
TGCGCCAGCAGTGAGTCGGGCGGTCAGCCCCAGCATTTT
CASSESGGQPQHF
>TRBJ1-3|.|TRBV30|.
TGTGCCTATATCAGCTCTGGAAACACCATATATTTT
CAYISSGNTIYF
>TRBJ2-7|.|TRBV9|.
TGTGCCAGCAGCGTAGGGGGATACACCTACGAGCAGTACTTC
CASSVGGYTYEQYF
>TRBJ2-1|.|TRBV7-8|once
TGTGCCAGCAGCGTCGACAGGCGGGATGAGCAGTTCTTC
CASSVDRRDEQFF
>TRBJ1-3|.|TRBV19|.
TGTGCCAGTAGTATAGGGGGCTCTGGAAACACCATATATTTT
CASSIGGSGNTIYF
>TRBJ1-1|.|TRBV12-3/TRBV12-4|.
TGTGCCAGCAGTCTACAGCTGAACACTGAAGCTTTCTTT
CASSLQLNTEAFF
>TRBJ2-7|.|TRBV11-3|.
TGTGCCAGCAGCTTAGTTCTGGGTCGCGAGCAGTACTTC
CASSLVLGREQYF
>TRBJ2-7|TRBD1|TRBV2|.
TGTGCCAGCATGACAGGGTACTCGAACGAGCAGTACTTC
CASMTGYSNEQYF
>TRBJ1-1|TRBD1|TRBV7-9|.
TGTGCCAGCAGCTTAGGGGACAGGGTGAAAGCTTTCTTT
CASSLGDRVKAFF
>TRBJ1-5|.|TRBV10-3|.
TGTGCCATCAGTGAAGGGGTAGGATGGCAGCCCCAGCATTTT
CAISEGVGWQPQHF
>TRBJ2-1|TRBD2|TRBV30|.
TGTGCCGGTCGGGGGGGGTACAATGAGCAGTTCTTC
CAGRGGYNEQFF
>TRBJ2-3|TRBD2|TRBV5-1|.
TGCGCCAGCAGCTTGGACGGCGGGAGTGGCGCAGATACGCAGTATTTT
CASSLDGGSGADTQYF
>TRBJ2-3|TRBD1|TRBV19|.
TGTGCCAGTAGTACCGGGACAGGAGTCACAGATACGCAGTATTTT
CASSTGTGVTDTQYF
>TRBJ2-1|TRBD1|TRBV7-3|.
TGTGCCAGCAGCTTTGGGACAGGGAGTGGGAATGAGCAGTTCTTC
CASSFGTGSGNEQFF
>TRBJ2-1|.|TRBV4-2|.
TGTGCCAGCAGCCAATCCAACAGACCGGGGGGCAGTGAGCAGTTCTTC
CASSQSNRPGGSEQFF
>TRBJ1-5|.|TRBV7-8|.
TGTGCCAGCAGCTTGTACCGGGAGACTAATCAGCCCCAGCATTTT
CASSLYRETNQPQHF